The 15 T cell receptor beta chains in this list originate from one sample, sequenced in a study of cytomegalovirus exposure and HLA in healthy donors. PCR used 60 Vbeta primers and 13 Jbeta primers. Profiled with immunoSEQ multiplex PCR; TCRdb holds only in-frame clones, not every one. The sample has about 120,000 clones, roughly three fifths seen once. The sequenced sample consisted of PBMCs. Receptor source: a middle-aged man in good health and CMV-seropositive.

The chain is built from TRBV29-1 and TRBJ2-5; 9 bases fit TRBD2. The CDR3 sequence is 18 residues long. Per the germline V gene, CDR1 is SQVTM and CDR2 is ANQGSEA. V was pared by 0 bases and J by 1 base, with 12 bases of the junction left unmatched. CDR3 region: CSVEDFWGLAGVQETQYF. Written as DNA, the CDR3 is TGCAGCGTTGAAGATTTTTGGGGTTTAGCGGGGGTCCAAGAGACCCAGTACTTC. Full variable domain (remainder filled in from reference TRBV29-1 and TRBJ2-5): SAVISQKPSRDICQRGTSLTIQCQVDSQVTMMFWYRQQPGQSLTLIATANQGSEATYESGFVIDKFPISRPNLTFSTLTVSNMSPEDSSIYLCSVEDFWGLAGVQETQYFGPGTRLLVL.

This chain connects TRBV14 to TRBJ1-5, with no clear D. CDR1 SGHDN and CDR2 FVKESK come from the germline V gene. This CDR3 region has 13 residues. Trimming removed 0 bases from V and 6 bases from J, with 6 bases in between. CDR3 coding DNA: TGTGCCAGCAGCCAAGATCTCGGTCAGCCCCAGCATTTT. This codes for CASSQDLGQPQHF.

The chain combines TRBV7-2 with TRBJ1-2; TRBD1 matches 7 bases. Germline CDR1 is SGHTA and CDR2 is FQGNSA. The CDR3 is made up of 14 amino acids. J lost 6 bases, V lost 3 bases, and 7 bases had no gene match. Here the CDR3 reads CASSFTNRGDGYTF. The CDR3 DNA follows: TGTGCCAGCAGCTTCACAAACAGGGGCGATGGCTACACCTTC.

This clone was picked up a small number of times. The chain is built from TRBV1 and TRBJ2-3; TRBD2 is the table's D call, not checked against the DNA. TRBV1 is recorded as a pseudogene. The CDR3 sequence is 17 residues long. The CDR3 loop is CTSSQDSLAGAINTQYF. CDR3 nucleotide sequence: TGCACCAGCAGCCAAGATAGCCTAGCGGGAGCTATAAATACGCAGTATTTT.

This clone was found once. CDR3: CASSPAEVVTEAFF. The CDR3 DNA is TGTGCCAGCTCACCCGCGGAGGTGGTTACTGAAGCTTTCTTT. The rearrangement links TRBV18 to TRBJ1-1; D unresolved. The CDR3 extends over 14 amino acids. V was shortened by 3 bases and J by 5 bases, with 13 bases between the two germline ends. Germline values: CDR1 KGHSH, CDR2 LQKENI.

The chain couples TRBV2 to TRBJ2-3, with a weak D call TRBD2 (6 bases). The CDR3 spans 16 residues. Trimming took 1 base from V and 1 from J, leaving 12 bases between them. Germline CDR1 and CDR2: SNHLY and FYNNEI. The CDR3 DNA follows: TGTGCCAGCAGTGAAGTTGTGACGGGGGGCACAGATACGCAGTATTTT. This codes for CASSEVVTGGTDTQYF. Full variable domain (rest looked up from reference TRBV2 and TRBJ2-3): EPEVTQTPSHQVTQMGQEVILRCVPISNHLYFYWYRQILGQKVEFLVSFYNNEISEKSEIFDDQFSVERPDGSNFTLKIRSTKLEDSAMYFCASSEVVTGGTDTQYFGPGTRLTVL.

The chain employs TRBV7-2 and TRBJ2-2; 7 bases fit TRBD2. Germline V CDR1 and CDR2: SGHTA, FQGNSA. J was trimmed by 4 bases and V by 5 bases; bases with no gene match: 10. This CDR3 has 16 residues. CDR3 protein: CASSPFAGAGTGELFF. In DNA form, the CDR3 reads TGTGCCAGCAGCCCGTTTGCGGGAGCGGGCACCGGGGAGCTGTTTTTT.

This clone has only a few counts. CDR3 nucleotide sequence: TGCGCCAGCAGCCAAGATCCCGCGGGAGTTACGAACACCGGGGAGCTGTTTTTT. Its protein product is CASSQDPAGVTNTGELFF. The genes are TRBV4-3 and TRBJ2-2; 7 nucleotides match TRBD2. Per the germline V gene, CDR1 is LGHNA and CDR2 is YSLEER. Trimming at V came to 0 bases and at J to 0 bases, leaving 7 bases not matched to a gene. The CDR3 extends over 18 amino acids.

The chain links TRBV5-4 to TRBJ2-7; D uncertain. The CDR3 sequence is 11 residues long. Germline CDR1 and CDR2: SGHNT and YYREEE (reference sequence). Trimming removed 3 bases at V and 7 bases at J, with 8 bases between. The CDR3 DNA follows: TGTGCCAGCAGCTCGATCGGGGAGCAGTACTTC. This translates into CASSSIGEQYF.

This clone has more than one count but fewer than ten. This chain connects TRBV2 to TRBJ1-5; D gene ambiguous. The CDR3 totals 15 residues. Germline values: CDR1 SNHLY, CDR2 FYNNEI. The germline V and J ends were trimmed by 2 bases and 2 bases, with 10 bases remaining between them. This CDR3 reads CASSELSRGNQPQHF. CDR3 DNA sequence: TGTGCCAGCAGTGAATTGTCTCGAGGCAATCAGCCCCAGCATTTT.

In its sample, this clone was seen a few times. The rearrangement uses TRBV13 and TRBJ2-3; D gene uncertain. V was cut by 2 bases and J by 6 bases, with 12 bases left in between. The germline V gene encodes CDR1 PRHDT and CDR2 FYEKMQ (reference sequence). The CDR3 is made up of 14 amino acids. CDR3 region: CASSLRSPTDTQYF. The CDR3 DNA reads TGTGCCAGCAGCTTAAGGAGTCCCACGGATACGCAGTATTTT.

The chain is built from TRBV10-3 and TRBJ2-7; 9 bases map to TRBD2. The CDR3 sequence is 12 residues long. CDR1 ENHRY and CDR2 SYGVKD come from the germline V gene. Unmatched junction bases numbered 6, after V lost 11 bases and J lost 4 bases. The DNA for the CDR3 is TGTGCCGTCGGGACTAGCAGGTACGAGCAGTACTTC. Its protein product is CAVGTSRYEQYF.

V usage is TRBV5-6 and J usage is TRBJ2-6; the D gene is possibly TRBD2 (5 bases). CDR3 length equals 15 residues. The germline V gene encodes CDR1 SGHDT and CDR2 YYEEEE. Trimming pared 2 bases from V and 1 base from J, leaving 7 bases between. CDR3 nucleotides: TGTGCCAGCAGCTTTGGGAGATCTGGGGCCAACGTCCTGACTTTC. This encodes CASSFGRSGANVLTF. Combining the CDR3 with reference TRBV5-6 and TRBJ2-6 gives the whole variable domain DAGVTQSPTHLIKTRGQQVTLRCSPKSGHDTVSWYQQALGQGPQFIFQYYEEEERQRGNFPDRFSGHQFPNYSSELNVNALLLGDSALYLCASSFGRSGANVLTFGAGSRLTVL.

The chain employs TRBV18 and TRBJ2-1, with D possibly matching TRBD2 (6 bases). Trimming removed 6 bases at V and 6 bases at J, with 15 bases between. This CDR3 comprises 14 residues. Germline loops: CDR1 KGHSH, CDR2 LQKENI. CDR3 bases: TGTGCCAGCTCCTCCTTTGAGGGAGGCAATGAGCAGTTCTTC. Translated: CASSSFEGGNEQFF.

This chain connects TRBV11-2 to TRBJ1-2; 7 bases are a match to TRBD1. The CDR3 is 15 residues long. Germline CDR1 reads SGHAT; CDR2 reads FQNNGV. The V gene end was trimmed by 1 base and the J gene end by 2 bases; junction bases not matched to a gene: 4. Written as DNA, the CDR3 is TGTGCCAGCAGCTTAGGGGACAGCGCCAACTATGGCTACACCTTC. It encodes CASSLGDSANYGYTF.